Listed below are T cell receptor beta chains from one sample, sequenced in a study of T-cell reconstitution after alpha-beta-depleted transplantation in children. Each CDR3 protein is one row after TCRdb ran MiXCR on the PCR reads. The sample consists of hundreds of thousands of distinct CDR3 sequences, roughly a tenth of them appearing once. This specimen consisted of PBMCs from the stem cell graft donor, obtained from the stem cell graft. These receptors all come from a human donor who donated a stem cell graft to a child with acute myeloid leukemia. CDR3s include the opening cysteine and the closing phenylalanine or tryptophan. D genes are given only for firm matches. Some rows have no size entry. The others give once, few or many, or a class for an expanded clone.

J gene: TRBJ1-5
clone size: few
V gene: TRBV6-5
D gene: NA
CDR3 protein: CASSYNQRDNQPQHF
CDR3 DNA: TGTGCCAGCAGTTACAACCAGAGGGACAATCAGCCCCAGCATTTT

J gene: TRBJ2-2
clone size: many
V gene: TRBV10-3
D gene: TRBD2
CDR3 protein: CAIPSGRSTGELFF
CDR3 DNA: TGTGCCATCCCTAGCGGGAGATCGACCGGGGAGCTGTTTTTT

J gene: TRBJ1-2
clone size: NA
V gene: TRBV29-1
D gene: NA
CDR3 protein: CSVEGTLDGYTF
CDR3 DNA: TGCAGCGTTGAAGGTACACTGGATGGCTACACCTTC

J gene: TRBJ2-1
clone size: NA
V gene: TRBV20-1
D gene: TRBD2
CDR3 protein: CSAKDNVAGARSEQFF
CDR3 DNA: TGCAGTGCTAAGGATAACGTAGCGGGAGCTCGAAGTGAGCAGTTCTTC

J gene: TRBJ1-4
clone size: NA
V gene: TRBV7-6
D gene: NA
CDR3 protein: CASSLRGSGAGNEKLFF
CDR3 DNA: TGTGCCAGCAGCTTACGGGGGTCCGGAGCGGGGAATGAAAAACTGTTTTTT

J gene: TRBJ2-3
clone size: few
V gene: TRBV10-3
D gene: NA
CDR3 protein: CAISGVLAVGNTQYF
CDR3 DNA: TGTGCCATCAGTGGGGTACTAGCTGTTGGGAATACGCAGTATTTT

J gene: TRBJ2-5
clone size: NA
V gene: TRBV7-7
D gene: NA
CDR3 protein: CASSLDGRIGETQYF
CDR3 DNA: TGTGCTAGCAGCTTAGACGGGAGAATTGGAGAGACCCAGTACTTC

J gene: TRBJ2-7
clone size: few
V gene: TRBV20-1
D gene: TRBD2
CDR3 protein: CSARDPRAGKNEQYF
CDR3 DNA: TGCAGTGCTAGAGATCCAAGAGCGGGAAAGAACGAGCAGTACTTC

J gene: TRBJ1-3
clone size: NA
V gene: TRBV7-2
D gene: NA
CDR3 protein: CASSLGHSGNTIYF
CDR3 DNA: TGTGCCAGCAGCTTAGGTCACTCTGGAAACACCATATATTTT

J gene: TRBJ2-3
clone size: few
V gene: TRBV28
D gene: NA
CDR3 protein: CASSLGYPGADTQYF
CDR3 DNA: TGTGCCAGCAGTTTGGGCTACCCTGGGGCAGATACGCAGTATTTT

J gene: TRBJ2-2
clone size: few
V gene: TRBV4-3
D gene: TRBD2
CDR3 protein: CASSQAPPSGRRTGELFF
CDR3 DNA: TGCGCCAGCAGCCAAGCCCCCCCCAGCGGGAGGCGCACCGGGGAGCTGTTTTTT

J gene: TRBJ2-3
clone size: NA
V gene: TRBV4-3
D gene: NA
CDR3 protein: CASSQDRIRGYTDTQYF
CDR3 DNA: TGCGCCAGCAGCCAAGATCGGATCCGGGGCTACACAGATACGCAGTATTTT

J gene: TRBJ1-1
clone size: NA
V gene: TRBV29-1
D gene: NA
CDR3 protein: CSVGRFTEAFF
CDR3 DNA: TGCAGCGTTGGTCGGTTTACTGAAGCTTTCTTT

J gene: TRBJ2-1
clone size: NA
V gene: TRBV27
D gene: TRBD2
CDR3 protein: CASSPSSLAGSYNEQFF
CDR3 DNA: TGTGCCAGCAGTCCCTCTAGTCTAGCGGGGTCCTACAATGAGCAGTTCTTC

J gene: TRBJ2-5
clone size: few
V gene: TRBV7-2
D gene: TRBD2
CDR3 protein: CASSSKGSGTETQYF
CDR3 DNA: TGTGCCAGCAGCTCGAAGGGTAGCGGGACCGAGACCCAGTACTTC

J gene: TRBJ2-7
clone size: NA
V gene: TRBV20-1
D gene: NA
CDR3 protein: CSARDGRGRQYF
CDR3 DNA: TGCAGTGCTAGAGATGGTAGGGGTAGGCAGTACTTC

J gene: TRBJ2-3
clone size: few
V gene: TRBV12-3/TRBV12-4
D gene: NA
CDR3 protein: CASSDPGGVRTTDTQYF
CDR3 DNA: TGTGCCAGCAGCGATCCTGGCGGGGTCCGGACCACAGATACGCAGTATTTT

J gene: TRBJ2-5
clone size: NA
V gene: TRBV6-2/TRBV6-3
D gene: NA
CDR3 protein: CASSLWQIQETQYF
CDR3 DNA: TGTGCCAGCAGTTTGTGGCAGATCCAAGAGACCCAGTACTTC